The present entry profiles one T cell receptor (beta chain) with its context. The treatment is: roughly 19 received Ad26.COV2.S at low or high dose, single or two shots; five or six received placebo; per-sample allocation not given. Sampling took place 63 days after the first vaccine or placebo injection. Clones were sequenced by immunoSEQ multiplex PCR, and TCRdb holds only the in-frame ones, with some missing. The profile shows over 400,000 clones, about 92% of them singletons. This CDR3 spans 14 amino acids. Germline V lookup: CDR1 DFQATT, CDR2 SNEGSKA (reference sequence). J gave up 5 bases and V 3 bases, and 9 bases lay outside the gene matches. The sample is drawn from a study of Ad26.COV2.S vaccination and SARS-CoV-2 variants.

Sample: peripheral blood, taken in a trial of Ad26.COV2.S vaccine versus placebo. The V and J genes are TRBV20-1 and TRBJ2-7; 8 bases are a match to TRBD1. The sequence derives from a person between 18 and 60 years old who received the Ad26.COV2.S COVID-19 vaccine or a placebo. This chain's CDR3 is CSASGQGTSHEQYF. The CDR3 bases are TGCAGTGCTAGTGGACAGGGAACGTCGCACGAGCAGTACTTC.